This T cell receptor (beta chain) was documented in a study of blood T cell repertoires in COVID-19. Across the study: The United States, Italy and Spain provided the acute and convalescent COVID-19 samples.

Germline CDR1 reads MNHEY; CDR2 reads SVGAGI. The V end was cut by 2 bases, the J end by 9 bases, with 8 bases between. The CDR3 length is 12 residues. Original processing methods: Scientists estimated how many nucleated cells there were by amplifying reference gene primers. Profiled with immunoSEQ multiplex PCR; TCRdb holds only in-frame clones, not every one. The D gene and trimming were derived from the DNA, and the V and J assignments and clone size from that table. The sample carries roughly 120,000 clones, less than 85% recorded once. This chain links TRBV6-5 with TRBJ2-1, with D possibly TRBD1 on 5 matching bases. Sequencing used peripheral blood. The sequence was obtained from a human donor in a cohort sampled during active COVID-19. For the CDR3, the DNA is TGTGCCAGCAGTTACGCAGGGTTTGAGCAGTTCTTC. Encoded protein: CASSYAGFEQFF.